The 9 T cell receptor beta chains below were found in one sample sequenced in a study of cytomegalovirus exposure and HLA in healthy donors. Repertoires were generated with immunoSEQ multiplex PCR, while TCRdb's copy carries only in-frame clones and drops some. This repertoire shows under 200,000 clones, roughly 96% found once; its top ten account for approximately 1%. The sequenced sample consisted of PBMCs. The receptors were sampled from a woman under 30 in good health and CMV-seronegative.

CDR3 sequence: CASSPEGLETQYF. The CDR3 DNA is TGTGCCAGCAGCCCGGAGGGGTTGGAGACCCAGTACTTC. This chain uses TRBV4-2 with TRBJ2-5; TRBD2 is a possible D gene (6 bases). This CDR3 has 13 residues. With 4 bases removed from V and 5 bases from J, the gap between germline ends came to 11 bases. Germline values: CDR1 LGHNA, CDR2 YNFKEQ.

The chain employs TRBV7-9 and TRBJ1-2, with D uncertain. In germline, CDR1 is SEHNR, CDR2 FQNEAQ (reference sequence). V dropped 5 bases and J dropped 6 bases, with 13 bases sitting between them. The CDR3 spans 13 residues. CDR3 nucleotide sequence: TGTGCCAGCAGCGAAGCGAGAATGAATGGCTACACCTTC. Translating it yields CASSEARMNGYTF.

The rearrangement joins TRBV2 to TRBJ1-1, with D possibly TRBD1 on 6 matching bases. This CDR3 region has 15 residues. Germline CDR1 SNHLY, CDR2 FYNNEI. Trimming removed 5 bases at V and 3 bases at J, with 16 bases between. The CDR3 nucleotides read TGTGCCAGCAGTAATACCGGGGGGCTGGACACTGAAGCTTTCTTT. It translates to CASSNTGGLDTEAFF.

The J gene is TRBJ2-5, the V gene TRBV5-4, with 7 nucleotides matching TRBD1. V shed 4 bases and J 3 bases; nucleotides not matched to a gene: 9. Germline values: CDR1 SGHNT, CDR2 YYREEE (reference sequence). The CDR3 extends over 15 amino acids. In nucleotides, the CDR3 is TGTGCCAGCAGCCTGGTCGGGGACAGCAAAGAGACCCAGTACTTC. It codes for CASSLVGDSKETQYF.

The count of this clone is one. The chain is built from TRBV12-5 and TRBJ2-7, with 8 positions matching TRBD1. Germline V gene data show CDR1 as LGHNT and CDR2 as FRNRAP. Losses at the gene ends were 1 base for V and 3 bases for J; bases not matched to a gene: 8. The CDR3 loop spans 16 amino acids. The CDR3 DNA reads TGTGCTAGTGGTTTGGGGACAGGGCTCGACATCTACGAGCAGTACTTC. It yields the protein CASGLGTGLDIYEQYF.

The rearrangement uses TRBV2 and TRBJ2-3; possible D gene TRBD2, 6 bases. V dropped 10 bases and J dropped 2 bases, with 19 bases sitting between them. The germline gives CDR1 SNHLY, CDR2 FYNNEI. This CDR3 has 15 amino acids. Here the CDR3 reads CATPVGSYYTDTQYF. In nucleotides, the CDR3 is TGTGCCACCCCAGTCGGGAGTTACTACACAGATACGCAGTATTTT. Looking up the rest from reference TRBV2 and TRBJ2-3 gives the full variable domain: EPEVTQTPSHQVTQMGQEVILRCVPISNHLYFYWYRQILGQKVEFLVSFYNNEISEKSEIFDDQFSVERPDGSNFTLKIRSTKLEDSAMYFCATPVGSYYTDTQYFGPGTRLTVL.

The CDR3 region is CASSQWLGGAIYNEQFF. CDR3 DNA sequence: TGTGCCAGCAGCCAATGGCTCGGGGGGGCGATCTACAATGAGCAGTTCTTC. The genes are TRBV14 and TRBJ2-1, with 8 bases identical to TRBD2. Germline assignment: CDR1 SGHDN and CDR2 FVKESK. V shed 2 bases, J shed 3 bases, and the junction held 9 bases outside the gene matches. The CDR3 length is 17 residues.

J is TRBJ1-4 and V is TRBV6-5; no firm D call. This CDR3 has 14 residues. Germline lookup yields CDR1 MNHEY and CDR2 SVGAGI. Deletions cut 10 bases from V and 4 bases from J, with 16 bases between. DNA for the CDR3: TGTGCCACCCGATCGACATCAGATAATGAAAAACTGTTTTTT. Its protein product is CATRSTSDNEKLFF.

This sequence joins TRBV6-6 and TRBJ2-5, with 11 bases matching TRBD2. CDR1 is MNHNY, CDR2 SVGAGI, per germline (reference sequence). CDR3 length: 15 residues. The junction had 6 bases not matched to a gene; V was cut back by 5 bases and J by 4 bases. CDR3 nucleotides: TGTGCCAGCAGTCCAAACACTAGCGGGGGAGAGACCCAGTACTTC. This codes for CASSPNTSGGETQYF.